The 32 T cell receptor beta chains given below trace back to one sample, sequenced in a study of T cell repertoires in cytomegalovirus infection. These receptors have no identified antigens. Each CDR3 protein is one row after TCRdb ran MiXCR on the reads. The data contain 800,000 to 950,000 distinct CDR3 sequences, 32% of them singletons. The material was cultured CD8+ T cells from PBMCs, obtained from culture after CMV antigen stimulation. These TCRs come from a human donor in good health (CMV status not recorded). Some clones in this sample may be carry-over from other donors' samples.

The genes are TRBV6-1 and TRBJ2-2; perhaps TRBD2 as D (5 bases). Germline CDR1 and CDR2: MNHNS and SASEGT. CDR3 length equals 14 residues. V was cut by 7 bases and J by 9 bases, with 18 bases left in between. CDR3 bases: TGTGCCAGCATCCTTTTTGAGGGAACGAGGGAGCTGTTTTTT. Amino acids: CASILFEGTRELFF.

This clonotype has a handful of counts. The V call is TRBV24-1, the J call TRBJ1-2, with D possibly TRBD1 on 5 matching bases. This CDR3 is 13 amino acids long. V lost 4 bases and J lost 8, with 13 bases in between. CDR1 and CDR2 (germline): KGHDR, SFDVKD. Here the CDR3 reads CATSEASGSGYTF. As DNA, the CDR3 is TGTGCCACCAGTGAGGCGTCAGGGTCCGGCTACACCTTC.

This chain joins TRBV13 and TRBJ1-3; maybe TRBD1 (5 bases). Per germline, CDR1 PRHDT and CDR2 FYEKMQ (reference sequence). The CDR3 loop spans 16 amino acids. V lost 0 bases and J 4 bases, leaving 13 bases between the germline ends. The CDR3 here is CASSLGLGAGGNTIYF. The CDR3 DNA reads as TGTGCCAGCAGCTTAGGGTTAGGGGCTGGAGGAAACACCATATATTTT.

With regard to this clonotype: The junction differs from germline at one of its ends, possibly a read error. The V gene is TRBV11-2, the J gene TRBJ2-1; TRBD2 matches 8 bases. The length of the CDR3 is 16 residues. Germline V gene data show CDR1 as SGHAT and CDR2 as FQNNGV. In DNA form, the CDR3 reads TGTGTCAGCAGCTTAGACCCCGCGCTAGCGGGCAATGAGCAGTTCTTC. Protein sequence: CVSSLDPALAGNEQFF.

The chain uses TRBV20-1 and TRBJ2-1; 11 bases agree with TRBD2. The CDR3 loop spans 15 amino acids. Trimming cost V 0 bases and J 9 bases; bases outside gene matches: 7. CDR1 and CDR2 from the germline V gene are DFQATT and SNEGSKA (reference sequence). The CDR3 region has the DNA TGCAGTGCTAGAGATTGGTCTAGCGGGGGGCCTGAGCAGTTCTTC. Its protein product is CSARDWSSGGPEQFF.

This clonotype was found once. This chain links TRBV9 with TRBJ1-6; TRBD1 aligns across 8 bases. The V gene's germline CDR1 is SGDLS and CDR2 YYNGEE. CDR3 length equals 15 residues. Trimming at V came to 3 bases and at J to 7 bases, leaving 6 bases not matched to a gene. The CDR3 coding sequence is TGTGCCAGCAGCGCACGGGGACAGGAGAATTCACCCCTCCACTTT. Its translation is CASSARGQENSPLHF.

There are a few counts of this clonotype. The V gene is TRBV6-5, the J gene TRBJ1-2, with D perhaps TRBD1 (5 bases). The CDR3 covers 13 residues. The ends were cut back, 2 bases at V and 1 base at J, with 5 bases in the middle. CDR1 MNHEY and CDR2 SVGAGI come from the germline V gene. The CDR3 region is CASSYQGNYGYTF. In DNA form, the CDR3 reads TGTGCCAGCAGTTACCAGGGTAACTATGGCTACACCTTC.

This clonotype was observed at least ten times. The chain is built from TRBV7-6 and TRBJ2-3, with 8 bases lining up with TRBD1. The germline CDR1 and CDR2 sequences are SGHVS and FNYEAQ. V dropped 3 bases and J dropped 6; count of bases not matched to a gene: 8. The length of the CDR3 is 15 residues. The CDR3 is CASSFWTGMGDTQYF. CDR3 coding DNA: TGTGCCAGCAGCTTCTGGACAGGGATGGGGGATACGCAGTATTTT.

This clonotype was seen many times. The V call is TRBV6-1, the J call TRBJ1-1, with D possibly being TRBD1 (5 bases). The CDR3 totals 12 residues. Germline V gene data show CDR1 as MNHNS and CDR2 as SASEGT. The V end was cut by 6 bases, the J end by 5 bases, with 10 bases between. The CDR3 is CASRKEGTEAFF. CDR3 sequence (DNA): TGTGCCAGCAGGAAGGAGGGGACTGAAGCTTTCTTT.

The CDR3 region is CASSLGQGKLYGYTF. CDR3 in DNA: TGTGCCAGCAGTTTAGGACAGGGGAAGTTATATGGCTACACCTTC. The rearrangement uses TRBV12-3 or TRBV12-4 and TRBJ1-2; TRBD1 matches 8 bases. There are 15 residues in the CDR3. The V gene end was trimmed by 1 base and the J gene end by 5 bases; junction bases not matched to a gene: 6.

This chain uses TRBV2 with TRBJ2-7; 8 nucleotides align to TRBD1. The CDR3 runs to 12 residues. From germline, CDR1 is SNHLY and CDR2 FYNNEI. J was trimmed by 7 bases and V by 5 bases; bases with no gene match: 4. CDR3 residues: CASSWTGREQYV. Here the CDR3 DNA reads TGTGCCAGCAGTTGGACAGGGAGGGAGCAGTACGTC.

This clonotype is a singleton in its sample. The chain combines TRBV27 with TRBJ2-1, with unresolved D. V was pared by 0 bases and J by 9 bases, with 6 bases between. Germline loops: CDR1 MNHEY, CDR2 SMNVEV (reference sequence). CDR3 size: 12 residues. CDR3 in amino acids: CASSLSLREQFF. CDR3 sequence (DNA): TGTGCCAGCAGTTTATCCCTGCGTGAGCAGTTCTTC.

This clonotype turned up a few times. The rearrangement uses TRBV19 and TRBJ2-1; TRBD2 matches at 10 bases. Germline-derived CDR1 and CDR2 are LNHDA and SQIVND (reference sequence). The CDR3 sequence is 16 residues long. J lost 4 bases, V lost 5 bases, and 8 bases had no gene match. The CDR3 loop is CASSVLAGTQYNEQFF. Here the CDR3 DNA reads TGTGCCAGTAGTGTACTAGCGGGGACACAATACAATGAGCAGTTCTTC.

The chain couples TRBV7-6 to TRBJ1-1, with D tentatively TRBD1 (5 bases). The CDR3 has 13 residues. The V gene's germline CDR1 is SGHVS and CDR2 FNYEAQ. Trimming removed 6 bases at V and 5 bases at J, with 13 bases between. CDR3 residues: CASSLTDVTEAFF. The DNA for the CDR3 is TGTGCCAGCAGTTTGACAGACGTTACTGAAGCTTTCTTT.

This chain links TRBV2 with TRBJ1-5, with a tentative D call TRBD1 (5 bases). Trimming removed 1 base from V and 3 bases from J, with 16 bases in between. This CDR3 contains 17 residues. Per germline, CDR1 SNHLY and CDR2 FYNNEI. The CDR3 DNA reads TGTGCCAGCAGTGAAGGGTGGGGCGGGACTATCAATCAGCCCCAGCATTTT. It codes for CASSEGWGGTINQPQHF.

This clonotype was counted at least ten times. The chain is built from TRBV12-3 or TRBV12-4 and TRBJ1-4, with a possible D match to TRBD1 (5 bases). V lost 0 bases and J lost 8, with 19 bases in between. This CDR3 comprises 17 residues. The CDR3 DNA reads as TGTGCCAGCAGTTTAGCGCGAGTAGTGACAGTTGAAGAAAAACTGTTTTTT. It yields the protein CASSLARVVTVEEKLFF.

The V call is TRBV7-9, the J call TRBJ1-5, with a weak D call TRBD1 (5 bases). The CDR3 runs to 15 residues. V lost 4 bases and J lost 1, with 11 bases in between. Per the germline V gene, CDR1 is SEHNR and CDR2 is FQNEAQ (reference sequence). CDR3 loop: CASSSAKGSNQPQHF. CDR3 coding DNA: TGTGCCAGCAGCTCCGCGAAGGGGAGCAATCAGCCCCAGCATTTT.

The chain joins TRBV7-2 to TRBJ1-2; D gene unclear. The CDR3 is made up of 12 amino acids. V gave up 7 bases and J gave up 4 bases, with 10 bases separating them. Germline V gives CDR1 SGHTA, CDR2 FQGNSA. CDR3 DNA sequence: TGTGCCAGCACCGGGATTGGCTATGGCTACACCTTC. This sequence encodes CASTGIGYGYTF.

Details on this clonotype: The germline gene is not matched at one end of the junction; a read error may be the cause. The chain links TRBV10-3 to TRBJ1-4; 7 bases agree with TRBD1. The CDR3 loop spans 17 amino acids. Germline CDR1 is ENHRY and CDR2 is SYGVKD. CDR3 coding DNA: TGTGCCATCAGTGAGCAGGGACAGCATGCAACTGATGAAAAACTGTTTTTT. This translates into CAISEQGQHATDEKLFF.

This clonotype was counted ten times or more. V gene TRBV19 combines with J gene TRBJ1-1; D gene uncertain. The ends were cut back, 3 bases at V and 0 bases at J, with 5 bases in the middle. Germline loops: CDR1 LNHDA, CDR2 SQIVND (reference sequence). This CDR3 is 13 amino acids long. The DNA for the CDR3 is TGTGCCAGTAGTATCAGCATGAACACTGAAGCTTTCTTT. Translation gives CASSISMNTEAFF.

This sequence joins TRBV4-1 and TRBJ1-1; D is possibly TRBD1 (6 bases). Germline lookup yields CDR1 MGHRA and CDR2 YSYEKL. The V end lost 1 base, the J end lost 1 base, and 10 bases lay between the germline ends. This CDR3 region has 15 residues. The CDR3 region is CASSQVMGQNTEAFF. The CDR3 bases are TGCGCCAGCAGCCAAGTTATGGGACAGAACACTGAAGCTTTCTTT.

This chain connects TRBV2 to TRBJ1-5; D is possibly TRBD1 (6 bases). Germline assignment: CDR1 SNHLY and CDR2 FYNNEI. The V end lost 5 bases, the J end lost 3 bases, and 17 bases lay between the germline ends. This CDR3 is built from 16 residues. CDR3 nucleotide sequence: TGTGCCAGCAGTAACGAATGGACAGCCGACAATCAGCCCCAGCATTTT. It translates to CASSNEWTADNQPQHF.

The chain carries TRBV25-1 and TRBJ2-3; no clear D. Germline V gene data show CDR1 as MGHDK and CDR2 as SYGVNS. This CDR3 has 15 amino acids. Trimming left V 1 base short and J 0 bases short, with 8 bases between. The DNA for the CDR3 is TGTGCCAGCAGTGAATGGGCAGGAAGCACAGATACGCAGTATTTT. It yields the protein CASSEWAGSTDTQYF.

The chain links TRBV6-1 to TRBJ2-7, with 7 nucleotides matching TRBD2. Germline lookup yields CDR1 MNHNS and CDR2 SASEGT. This CDR3 region has 14 residues. CDR3: CAVGGFQRGDEQYV. In DNA, the CDR3 is TGTGCGGTTGGGGGTTTTCAGCGGGGTGATGAGCAGTACGTC.

This clonotype was found a few times. The CDR3 spells CASSQVAGLETQYF. CDR3 in DNA: TGTGCCAGCAGCCAAGTGGCAGGTTTGGAGACCCAGTACTTC. This sequence joins TRBV14 and TRBJ2-5; no reliable D call. The germline V and J ends were trimmed by 1 base and 5 bases, with 11 bases remaining between them. CDR1 is SGHDN, CDR2 FVKESK, per germline. The CDR3 runs to 14 residues.

This clonotype has just a few counts. The chain uses TRBV6-5 and TRBJ1-1, with no clear D. Germline assignment: CDR1 MNHEY and CDR2 SVGAGI. V lost 6 bases to trimming and J lost 1 base, with 12 bases between them. This CDR3 spans 14 amino acids. CDR3 in amino acids: CASRGDPWNTEAFF. CDR3 in DNA: TGTGCCAGCAGGGGAGACCCTTGGAACACTGAAGCTTTCTTT.

This clonotype was recorded many times. This chain joins TRBV7-2 and TRBJ1-2; D perhaps matches TRBD1 (5 bases). From germline, CDR1 is SGHTA and CDR2 FQGNSA. This CDR3 region has 17 residues. Trimming left V 1 base short and J 7 bases short, with 22 bases between. The CDR3 spells CASSLEKTEGLRGGYTF. CDR3 nucleotide sequence: TGTGCCAGCAGCTTAGAGAAGACAGAGGGCCTGCGTGGTGGCTACACCTTC.

This clonotype was counted many times. The CDR3 spells CASSLNKRETQYF. CDR3 sequence (DNA): TGTGCCAGCAGCTTAAATAAGCGAGAGACCCAGTACTTC. The V call is TRBV7-2, the J call TRBJ2-5; D ambiguous. CDR1 SGHTA and CDR2 FQGNSA come from the germline V gene. The CDR3 loop spans 13 amino acids. V was shortened by 2 bases and J by 4 bases, with 8 bases between the two germline ends.

The chain joins TRBV12-5 to TRBJ2-5; D remains ambiguous. The CDR3 loop spans 17 amino acids. Germline V gene data show CDR1 as LGHNT and CDR2 as FRNRAP. V dropped 0 bases and J dropped 4 bases, with 18 bases sitting between them. This CDR3 reads CASGLVDLMWAAETQYF. The CDR3, as DNA: TGTGCTAGTGGTTTGGTAGATCTAATGTGGGCTGCAGAGACCCAGTACTTC. Filled out from reference TRBV12-5 and TRBJ2-5, the complete variable domain reads DARVTQTPRHKVTEMGQEVTMRCQPILGHNTVFWYRQTMMQGLELLAYFRNRAPLDDSGMPKDRFSAEMPDATLATLKIQPSEPRDSAVYFCASGLVDLMWAAETQYFGPGTRLLVL.

V usage is TRBV5-1 and J usage is TRBJ2-3; 14 nucleotides line up with TRBD2. The V segment lost 6 bases and the J segment 4 bases; nucleotides outside the gene matches: 4. Germline V lookup: CDR1 SGHRS, CDR2 YFSETQ. The CDR3 consists of 15 residues. The CDR3 DNA is TGCGCCAGCAAGAAGGGACTAGCGGGGGCAGATACGCAGTATTTT. This encodes CASKKGLAGADTQYF.

In this sample, this clonotype turned up a few times. This rearrangement joins TRBV6-1 to TRBJ2-1, with 9 bases identical to TRBD1. This CDR3 is built from 15 residues. The V and J ends lost 6 bases and 11 bases, in that order; junction bases with no gene match: 14. Germline V gene sequence: CDR1 MNHNS, CDR2 SASEGT. The CDR3 region is CASREPGQGVFKQFF. Here the CDR3 DNA reads TGTGCCAGCAGAGAACCGGGACAGGGTGTATTCAAGCAGTTCTTC.

This clonotype was picked up a small number of times. The J gene is TRBJ1-3, the V gene TRBV9, with TRBD1 as a possible D gene (5 bases). There are 15 residues in the CDR3. The V end lost 3 bases, the J end lost 0 bases, and 10 bases lay between the germline ends. CDR1 and CDR2 (germline): SGDLS, YYNGEE. CDR3 sequence (DNA): TGTGCCAGCAGCGACAGGACCTACTCTGGAAACACCATATATTTT. This translates into CASSDRTYSGNTIYF. Based on the CDR3 plus reference TRBV9 and TRBJ1-3, the full variable domain is DSGVTQTPKHLITATGQRVTLRCSPRSGDLSVYWYQQSLDQGLQFLIQYYNGEERAKGNILERFSAQQFPDLHSELNLSSLELGDSALYFCASSDRTYSGNTIYFGEGSWLTVV.